This T cell receptor beta chain derives from a study of blood T cells in healthy people across ages. About this clonotype itself: The antigen remains unidentified.

Those donating, healthy Caucasian individuals from Russia, were aged roughly 6 to 90. Each sample had at least 6 million PBMCs isolated. A J-beta primer mix and a sample-barcoded 5' primer were used in a second PCR of about 7 to 12 cycles. TCRdb re-called the 5' RACE reads with MiXCR, one entry per CDR3 protein. The repertoire has around 1.5 million distinct CDR3 sequences, 30% to 40% of them found once; the top ten carry 10% to 12%. General study findings and limits: TCR beta diversity per million T cells fell roughly linearly with age. No conclusive comparison of naive versus antigen-experienced cells was possible with unsorted PBMCs.

With 4 bases clipped from V and 1 base from J, the junction kept 10 bases outside the gene matches. The CDR3 is 16 amino acids. CDR1 SGDLS and CDR2 YYNGEE come from the germline V gene. The TCR sequence derives from a woman aged 25 to 45 in good health. The rearrangement links TRBV9 to TRBJ1-2; 7 nucleotides agree with TRBD1. Sequenced sample: blood. The DNA of the CDR3 is TGTGCCAGCAGCCCCGACCGGGCAGGGGGTAACTATGGCTACACCTTC. This encodes CASSPDRAGGNYGYTF.